The 24 T cell receptor beta chains below come from one sample, sequenced in a study of control samples from healthy donors and cancer patients. TCRdb's copy holds only in-frame clones and misses some; the assay was immunoSEQ multiplex PCR. The table shows 60,000 or so clones, with roughly 95% occurring only once. Sequencing was done on a sample of blood. These receptor sequences come from a woman under 30 in good health.

The CDR3 region is CASSEGGHEQFF. CDR3 nucleotide sequence: TGCGCCAGCAGTGAAGGAGGCCATGAGCAGTTCTTC. The chain uses TRBV10-1 and TRBJ2-1; possibly TRBD2 for D (5 bases). The CDR3 is 12 residues long. The germline V gene has CDR1 WNHNN and CDR2 SYGVQD (reference sequence). With 3 bases removed from V and 8 bases from J, the gap between germline ends came to 8 bases.

The gene calls are TRBV6-5 and TRBJ2-2; 10 nucleotides line up with TRBD1. In germline, CDR1 is MNHEY, CDR2 SVGAGI. The CDR3 sequence is 13 residues long. The V segment lost 8 bases and the J segment 6 bases; nucleotides outside the gene matches: 3. The DNA for the CDR3 is TGTGCCAGCCATGGGACAGGGGCCGGGGAGCTGTTTTTT. It encodes CASHGTGAGELFF.

The V call is TRBV6-5, the J call TRBJ1-1; D is unresolved. The CDR3 contains 16 residues. V lost 0 bases and J lost 3, with 14 bases in between. From germline, CDR1 is MNHEY and CDR2 SVGAGI. The CDR3 region is CASSYSHPFGDTEAFF. The DNA for the CDR3 is TGTGCCAGCAGTTACTCGCACCCCTTTGGGGACACTGAAGCTTTCTTT.

The CDR3 DNA reads as TGCGCCAGCAGCCAAGATGGAGCTACCCATAACTATGGCTACACCTTC. Its protein is CASSQDGATHNYGYTF. V is TRBV4-3 and J is TRBJ1-2; no clear D gene. Germline CDR1 reads LGHNA; CDR2 reads YSLEER. Trimming cost V 0 bases and J 1 base, with 12 bases left between them. The CDR3 runs 16 residues.

The chain joins TRBV27 to TRBJ1-4; 9 nucleotides match TRBD1. The CDR3 loop spans 14 amino acids. J gave up 7 bases and V 4 bases, and 4 bases lay outside the gene matches. CDR1 and CDR2 from the germline V gene are MNHEY and SMNVEV (reference sequence). The CDR3 DNA sequence: TGTGCCAGCAGTTCCAGACAGGGGGTTGAAAAACTGTTTTTT. This encodes CASSSRQGVEKLFF.

The rearrangement links TRBV9 to TRBJ1-2; 8 bases align to TRBD1. There are 14 residues in the CDR3. V shed 1 base and J 8 bases; nucleotides not matched to a gene: 7. Germline V gene data show CDR1 as SGDLS and CDR2 as YYNGEE. CDR3 nucleotide sequence: TGTGCCAGCAGCGTAATCCCAGGGGGCGAGGGCTACACCTTC. Protein sequence: CASSVIPGGEGYTF.

The gene calls are TRBV6-6 and TRBJ1-5; possible D gene TRBD1, 5 bases. From germline, CDR1 is MNHNY and CDR2 SVGAGI (reference sequence). With 6 bases removed from V and 4 bases from J, the gap between germline ends came to 7 bases. There are 12 residues in the CDR3. The CDR3 is CASRGQNQPQHF. The CDR3 nucleotides are TGTGCCAGCAGGGGGCAGAATCAGCCCCAGCATTTT.

V usage is TRBV5-1 and J usage is TRBJ1-2, with unresolved D. The CDR3 is 14 amino acids. The germline V and J ends were trimmed by 0 bases and 3 bases, with 9 bases remaining between them. Looked up from germline, CDR1 is SGHRS and CDR2 is YFSETQ. The CDR3 nucleotides are TGCGCCAGCAGCTTGGTAGGCGTAGACTATGGCTACACCTTC. It yields the protein CASSLVGVDYGYTF.

The V gene is TRBV6-5, the J gene TRBJ2-3, with 9 bases matching TRBD2. Trimming took 8 bases from V and 6 from J; bases not matched to a gene: 12. This CDR3 spans 15 amino acids. Germline V gives CDR1 MNHEY, CDR2 SVGAGI. CDR3 DNA: TGTGCCAGCGTCCATGGCGGGGGGGGAGGGGATACGCAGTATTTT. It is translated as CASVHGGGGGDTQYF.

This clone appeared a few times. Compared with germline, one end of the junction differs, possibly owing to a read error. The rearrangement links TRBV6-2 or TRBV6-3 to TRBJ2-3; D is possibly TRBD2 (6 bases). This CDR3 region has 14 residues. The germline V gene has CDR1 MNHEY and CDR2 SVGEGT. DNA of the CDR3: TGTGCCAGCATTTACGGGGGAGCCACAGATACGCAGTATTTT. Translation: CASIYGGATDTQYF.

The V and J genes are TRBV12-3 or TRBV12-4 and TRBJ1-2; D gene ambiguous. This CDR3 contains 13 residues. The ends were cut back, 1 base at V and 4 bases at J, with 7 bases in the middle. The CDR3 here is CASSLGRVYGYTF. The CDR3 DNA is TGTGCCAGCAGTTTAGGACGGGTCTATGGCTACACCTTC.

The chain couples TRBV5-1 to TRBJ1-2; maybe TRBD1 (6 bases). The CDR3 consists of 13 residues. Per the germline V gene, CDR1 is SGHRS and CDR2 is YFSETQ. V was cut by 1 base and J by 4 bases, with 8 bases left in between. CDR3 region: CASSLTGTYGYTF. In DNA form, the CDR3 reads TGCGCCAGCAGCTTGACAGGGACCTATGGCTACACCTTC.

The genes are TRBV2 and TRBJ1-4, with D possibly TRBD1 on 5 matching bases. Germline loops: CDR1 SNHLY, CDR2 FYNNEI. There are 15 residues in the CDR3. The ends were cut back, 6 bases at V and 0 bases at J, with 11 bases in the middle. The CDR3 sequence is CASRVDSATNEKLFF. The CDR3 DNA sequence: TGTGCCAGCAGGGTAGACAGTGCAACTAATGAAAAACTGTTTTTT.

This rearrangement joins TRBV5-1 to TRBJ2-3; 11 nucleotides agree with TRBD2. The CDR3 contains 15 residues. CDR1 and CDR2 from the germline V gene are SGHRS and YFSETQ. The junction had 6 bases not matched to a gene; V was cut back by 2 bases and J by 7 bases. The CDR3 DNA reads as TGCGCCAGCAGCTTTGGGACTAGCGGTCTCAATACGCAGTATTTT. Its protein product is CASSFGTSGLNTQYF. Drawing the rest from reference TRBV5-1 and TRBJ2-3, the complete variable domain is KAGVTQTPRYLIKTRGQQVTLSCSPISGHRSVSWYQQTPGQGLQFLFEYFSETQRNKGNFPGRFSGRQFSNSRSEMNVSTLELGDSALYLCASSFGTSGLNTQYFGPGTRLTVL.

The chain joins TRBV18 to TRBJ2-2, with D hard to call. The V end lost 1 base, the J end lost 1 base, and 1 base lay between the germline ends. Looked up from germline, CDR1 is KGHSH and CDR2 is LQKENI. The CDR3 sequence is 13 residues long. The CDR3 reads CASSPQNTGELFF. The CDR3 DNA reads TGTGCCAGCTCACCACAGAACACCGGGGAGCTGTTTTTT.

The gene calls are TRBV6-5 and TRBJ1-2; no clear D gene. CDR3 length: 11 amino acids. Germline V gives CDR1 MNHEY, CDR2 SVGAGI. V shed 2 bases and J shed 7 bases, with 5 bases lying between them. The CDR3 DNA reads as TGTGCCAGCAGTTACAAGGGTGGCTACACCTTC. Encoded protein: CASSYKGGYTF.

The chain uses TRBV7-3 and TRBJ2-1, with 7 positions matching TRBD2. CDR3 length: 15 residues. Germline assignment: CDR1 SGHTA and CDR2 FQGTGA. With V trimmed by 5 bases and J by 0 bases, 4 bases remained unmatched. The CDR3 loop is CASSARTSSYNEQFF. Written as DNA, the CDR3 is TGTGCCAGCAGCGCCAGGACTAGCTCCTACAATGAGCAGTTCTTC.

CDR3 nucleotide sequence: TGTGCCTGGGGCCCAACTTATGGCTACACCTTC. Amino acid sequence: CAWGPTYGYTF. The chain is built from TRBV30 and TRBJ1-2; D ambiguous. This CDR3 has 11 amino acids. With 5 bases removed from V and 5 bases from J, the gap between germline ends came to 9 bases. Germline V lookup: CDR1 GTSNPN, CDR2 SVGIG (reference sequence).

This chain links TRBV29-1 with TRBJ1-1; D perhaps matches TRBD1 (5 bases). This CDR3 region has 14 residues. Germline V lookup: CDR1 SQVTM, CDR2 ANQGSEA. V lost 3 bases and J lost 1, with 12 bases in between. CDR3 region: CSVEVAGRNTEAFF. CDR3 sequence (DNA): TGCAGCGTTGAGGTGGCAGGGCGGAACACTGAAGCTTTCTTT. Full variable domain (remainder filled in from reference TRBV29-1 and TRBJ1-1): SAVISQKPSRDICQRGTSLTIQCQVDSQVTMMFWYRQQPGQSLTLIATANQGSEATYESGFVIDKFPISRPNLTFSTLTVSNMSPEDSSIYLCSVEVAGRNTEAFFGQGTRLTVV.

The chain carries TRBV30 and TRBJ2-5, with 15 bases aligning to TRBD2. The CDR3 extends over 19 amino acids. CDR1 is GTSNPN and CDR2 is SVGIG in the germline V gene (reference sequence). V lost 7 bases, J lost 5 bases, and 20 bases stayed unmatched. The CDR3 sequence: CAYRTGLAGGPGWRETQYF. The CDR3 bases are TGTGCCTACCGCACTGGACTAGCGGGGGGGCCGGGGTGGCGCGAGACCCAGTACTTC. The whole variable domain, remainder taken from reference TRBV30 and TRBJ2-5, is SQTIHQWPATLVQPVGSPLSLECTVEGTSNPNLYWYRQAAGRGLQLLFYSVGIGQISSEVPQNLSASRPQDRQFILSSKKLLLSDSGFYLCAYRTGLAGGPGWRETQYFGPGTRLLVL.

This chain links TRBV4-1 with TRBJ2-3; no definite D call. V was shortened by 4 bases and J by 2 bases, with 4 bases between the two germline ends. The CDR3 has 12 residues. Per germline, CDR1 MGHRA and CDR2 YSYEKL. The CDR3 reads CASSPATDTQYF. CDR3 coding DNA: TGCGCCAGCAGCCCCGCCACAGATACGCAGTATTTT.

V and J are TRBV27 and TRBJ2-2; D tentatively reads TRBD1 or TRBD2 (6 bases each). CDR1 is MNHEY, CDR2 SMNVEV, per germline (reference sequence). Trimming took off 3 bases at V and 1 base at J, with 9 bases between the two ends. This CDR3 spans 15 amino acids. The CDR3 DNA is TGTGCCAGCAGTTTCCGGGGGCAGAACACCGGGGAGCTGTTTTTT. Translation gives CASSFRGQNTGELFF.

The chain links TRBV9 to TRBJ2-3, with D tentatively TRBD1 (6 bases). Deletions cut 0 bases from V and 3 bases from J, with 14 bases between. The length of the CDR3 is 16 residues. Germline assignment: CDR1 SGDLS and CDR2 YYNGEE. In DNA, the CDR3 is TGTGCCAGCAGCGTAGAGGGGGAAAGTCGGACAGATACGCAGTATTTT. Translated: CASSVEGESRTDTQYF.

The chain couples TRBV7-9 to TRBJ2-1; unclear D gene. CDR1 is SEHNR and CDR2 is FQNEAQ in the germline V gene (reference sequence). V was clipped by 8 bases and J by 0 bases, with 2 bases between them. The CDR3 extends over 11 amino acids. CDR3 coding DNA: TGTGCCAGCCACTCCTACAATGAGCAGTTCTTC. The encoded protein is CASHSYNEQFF.